One sample yielded the 27 T cell receptor beta chains listed below, sequenced in a study of cytomegalovirus exposure and HLA in healthy donors. The PCR ran on 60 Vbeta and 13 Jbeta primers. Profiling relied on immunoSEQ multiplex PCR, and the TCRdb table lists in-frame clones only, not all of them. The profile covers 85,000 to 90,000 clones, with around 80% appearing a single time and about 2.9% taken by the ten largest. Source material: PBMCs. The source is a man younger than 40 in good health and CMV-seronegative.

The chain has TRBV19 and TRBJ1-3, with a tentative D call TRBD1 (6 bases). V was cut by 3 bases and J by 1 base, with 10 bases left in between. The CDR3 loop spans 15 amino acids. Germline lookup yields CDR1 LNHDA and CDR2 SQIVND (reference sequence). CDR3 residues: CASSMGGASGNTIYF. Written as DNA, the CDR3 is TGTGCCAGTAGTATGGGGGGGGCTTCTGGAAACACCATATATTTT.

This sequence joins TRBV19 and TRBJ2-7; D call uncertain. The V and J ends lost 6 bases and 1 base respectively, with 10 bases between them. The CDR3 length is 13 residues. Germline V lookup: CDR1 LNHDA, CDR2 SQIVND (reference sequence). This CDR3 is CASSRIGSYEQYF. CDR3 DNA sequence: TGTGCCAGTAGCCGAATCGGTTCCTACGAGCAGTACTTC.

The DNA for the CDR3 is TGCGCCAGCAGGGACAGGGGGCATTACTACGAGCAGTACTTC. It yields the protein CASRDRGHYYEQYF. The rearrangement uses TRBV10-2 and TRBJ2-7, with 11 bases fitting TRBD1. Germline V CDR1 and CDR2: WSHSY, SAAADI. Trimming removed 6 bases from V and 3 bases from J; junction bases left unmatched: 4. The CDR3 contains 14 residues.

The V and J genes are TRBV4-2 and TRBJ2-3; TRBD2 matches 16 bases. The CDR3 has 19 amino acids. With 0 bases clipped from V and 6 bases from J, the junction kept 9 bases outside the gene matches. CDR1 LGHNA and CDR2 YNFKEQ come from the germline V gene. This CDR3 is CASSQEIPGTSGGADTQYF. The CDR3 nucleotides read TGTGCCAGCAGCCAAGAAATCCCGGGGACTAGCGGGGGGGCCGATACGCAGTATTTT.

Here the CDR3 reads CASSFGGSETQYF. CDR3 sequence (DNA): TGTGCCAGCAGCTTTGGGGGGAGCGAGACCCAGTACTTC. The chain links TRBV7-9 to TRBJ2-5, with D maybe TRBD2 (6 bases). V was trimmed by 3 bases and J by 5 bases, leaving 10 bases between them. This CDR3 is built from 13 residues. Germline V gives CDR1 SEHNR, CDR2 FQNEAQ (reference sequence).

The chain is built from TRBV7-9 and TRBJ1-1; D is ambiguous. The CDR3 contains 14 residues. V was cut by 1 base and J by 3 bases, with 9 bases left in between. Germline lookup yields CDR1 SEHNR and CDR2 FQNEAQ (reference sequence). The CDR3 spells CASSLGLDYTEAFF. The CDR3 coding sequence is TGTGCCAGCAGCTTAGGGTTAGATTACACTGAAGCTTTCTTT.

The chain combines TRBV5-1 with TRBJ2-5; perhaps TRBD2 as D (7 bases). V lost 1 base to trimming and J lost 4 bases, with 11 bases between them. The germline V gene encodes CDR1 SGHRS and CDR2 YFSETQ. The CDR3 length is 14 residues. CDR3 amino acids: CASSLRGGGETQYF. The CDR3 DNA reads as TGCGCCAGCAGCTTGAGAGGGGGGGGAGAGACCCAGTACTTC.

The CDR3 DNA reads TGTGCCAGTAGTGCGTGGGGGGGGACAAGCGAGCAGTACTTC. This translates into CASSAWGGTSEQYF. The chain has TRBV19 and TRBJ2-7; D might be TRBD2 (7 bases). The CDR3 has 14 residues. Trimming removed 5 bases from V and 6 bases from J, with 17 bases in between. Germline V lookup: CDR1 LNHDA, CDR2 SQIVND (reference sequence).

J is TRBJ1-5 and V is TRBV5-5, with TRBD1 matching 7 bases. The CDR3 covers 15 residues. Trimming removed 3 bases from V and 5 bases from J; junction bases left unmatched: 8. The germline gives CDR1 SGHKS, CDR2 YYEKEE (reference sequence). DNA of the CDR3: TGTGCCAGCAGCTGGGGGACAGTCCCTGATCAGCCCCAGCATTTT. Residues: CASSWGTVPDQPQHF.

This sequence joins TRBV14 and TRBJ2-7; 7 bases are a match to TRBD1. This CDR3 region has 16 residues. Unmatched junction bases numbered 8, after V lost 1 base and J lost 2 bases. The V gene's germline CDR1 is SGHDN and CDR2 FVKESK. The CDR3 region is CASSQVGQLVTYEQYF. The CDR3 DNA sequence: TGTGCCAGCAGCCAAGTGGGACAGTTGGTAACCTACGAGCAGTACTTC.

The chain links TRBV7-8 to TRBJ1-3; no reliable D call. The CDR3 runs to 14 residues. Looked up from germline, CDR1 is SGHVS and CDR2 is FQNEAQ. Trimming removed 5 bases at V and 2 bases at J, with 10 bases between. The CDR3 DNA sequence: TGTGCCAGCAGCGGCGGTAGAACTGGAAACACCATATATTTT. Its protein product is CASSGGRTGNTIYF. Full variable domain (missing parts from reference TRBV7-8 and TRBJ1-3): GAGVSQSPRYKVAKRGQDVALRCDPISGHVSLFWYQQALGQGPEFLTYFQNEAQLDKSGLPSDRFFAERPEGSVSTLKIQRTQQEDSAVYLCASSGGRTGNTIYFGEGSWLTVV.

This clone was counted once. This chain's CDR3 is CAIRDRRTDTQYF. The CDR3 nucleotides read TGTGCAATCCGGGACAGAAGGACAGATACGCAGTATTTT. This chain connects TRBV19 to TRBJ2-3, with 7 bases aligning to TRBD1. The CDR3 sequence is 13 residues long. Germline V lookup: CDR1 LNHDA, CDR2 SQIVND (reference sequence).

The genes are TRBV9 and TRBJ2-1; tentative D call: TRBD1 (6 bases). The V end lost 1 base, the J end lost 4 bases, and 15 bases lay between the germline ends. From germline, CDR1 is SGDLS and CDR2 YYNGEE. The CDR3 is made up of 16 amino acids. The CDR3 here is CASSVTGRGNYNEQFF. The CDR3 nucleotides are TGTGCCAGCAGCGTAACGGGCAGGGGTAATTACAATGAGCAGTTCTTC. Based on the CDR3 plus reference TRBV9 and TRBJ2-1, the full variable domain is DSGVTQTPKHLITATGQRVTLRCSPRSGDLSVYWYQQSLDQGLQFLIQYYNGEERAKGNILERFSAQQFPDLHSELNLSSLELGDSALYFCASSVTGRGNYNEQFFGPGTRLTVL.

This rearrangement joins TRBV6-6 to TRBJ1-5; TRBD1 matches 9 bases. The germline V gene has CDR1 MNHNY and CDR2 SVGAGI (reference sequence). V dropped 3 bases and J dropped 3; count of bases not matched to a gene: 6. The CDR3 covers 16 residues. Here the CDR3 DNA reads TGTGCCAGCAGTTATCAGACAGGGGGGACCAATCAGCCCCAGCATTTT. Protein product: CASSYQTGGTNQPQHF.

The V gene is TRBV2, the J gene TRBJ2-2, with 11 bases fitting TRBD2. The CDR3 spans 16 residues. Trimming at V came to 3 bases and at J to 5 bases, leaving 5 bases not matched to a gene. Germline V CDR1 and CDR2: SNHLY, FYNNEI. The CDR3 coding sequence is TGTGCCAGCAGTGAGACGGGACTAGCGGCAACCGGGGAGCTGTTTTTT. Protein sequence: CASSETGLAATGELFF. Variable domain in full (rest from reference TRBV2 and TRBJ2-2): EPEVTQTPSHQVTQMGQEVILRCVPISNHLYFYWYRQILGQKVEFLVSFYNNEISEKSEIFDDQFSVERPDGSNFTLKIRSTKLEDSAMYFCASSETGLAATGELFFGEGSRLTVL.

The J gene is TRBJ1-2, the V gene TRBV28, with 8 bases that match TRBD1. Germline CDR1 is MDHEN and CDR2 is SYDVKM. V lost 6 bases to trimming and J lost 5 bases; unmatched junction nucleotides: 8. The CDR3 has 14 amino acids. The CDR3 DNA reads TGTGCCAGCAGGAAAAGGACAGGGACATATGGCTACACCTTC. It is translated as CASRKRTGTYGYTF.

The J gene is TRBJ1-4, the V gene TRBV5-1; D gene unclear. The V end was cut by 0 bases, the J end by 8 bases, with 5 bases between. The germline V gene encodes CDR1 SGHRS and CDR2 YFSETQ. The CDR3 is 12 residues long. CDR3 nucleotides: TGCGCCAGCAGCTTGGACGGGGAAAAACTGTTTTTT. Amino acid sequence: CASSLDGEKLFF.

This rearrangement joins TRBV6-5 to TRBJ2-1; TRBD1 matches 7 bases. Germline trimming cut 0 bases from V and 8 bases from J; bases unmatched to any gene: 7. Germline-derived CDR1 and CDR2 are MNHEY and SVGAGI. There are 15 residues in the CDR3. CDR3 nucleotide sequence: TGTGCCAGCAGTTACTCGGCAGGGGGTGAGGATGAGCAGTTCTTC. It encodes CASSYSAGGEDEQFF.

The genes are TRBV11-2 and TRBJ2-7, with TRBD2 as a possible D gene (6 bases). This CDR3 is 14 amino acids long. Per the germline V gene, CDR1 is SGHAT and CDR2 is FQNNGV. Trimming removed 5 bases at V and 3 bases at J, with 14 bases between. CDR3 coding DNA: TGTGCCAGCAGCACCTACCTGGGGGGCTACGAGCAGTACTTC. This encodes CASSTYLGGYEQYF. The whole variable domain, remainder taken from reference TRBV11-2 and TRBJ2-7, is EAGVAQSPRYKIIEKRQSVAFWCNPISGHATLYWYQQILGQGPKLLIQFQNNGVVDDSQLPKDRFSAERLKGVDSTLKIQPAKLEDSAVYLCASSTYLGGYEQYFGPGTRLTVT.

This clone was found once. This chain joins TRBV7-8 and TRBJ2-7; D gene uncertain. The CDR3 length is 14 residues. Germline V lookup: CDR1 SGHVS, CDR2 FQNEAQ. Trimming removed 1 base from V and 3 bases from J, with 10 bases in between. CDR3: CASSLVQASYEQYF. The CDR3 nucleotides are TGTGCCAGCAGCTTAGTTCAGGCGAGCTACGAGCAGTACTTC.

The gene calls are TRBV28 and TRBJ1-2, with a weak D call TRBD1 (5 bases). V gave up 9 bases and J gave up 3 bases, with 17 bases separating them. Looked up from germline, CDR1 is MDHEN and CDR2 is SYDVKM. The CDR3 totals 14 residues. The CDR3 bases are TGTGCCAGTAACAGGTTATTGTCCCACTATGGCTACACCTTC. Protein sequence: CASNRLLSHYGYTF.

The rearrangement links TRBV10-3 to TRBJ1-4; D not certain. CDR1 ENHRY and CDR2 SYGVKD come from the germline V gene. The CDR3 consists of 14 residues. Trimming shortened V by 2 bases and J by 4 bases, and 8 bases separated the two germline ends. Here the CDR3 DNA reads TGTGCCATCAGTGAGCCAGGCCTTAATGAAAAACTGTTTTTT. Translation: CAISEPGLNEKLFF.

This chain links TRBV5-1 with TRBJ1-6, with D possibly matching TRBD1 (5 bases). Germline V gene lookup returns CDR1 SGHRS and CDR2 YFSETQ. This CDR3 spans 16 amino acids. Trimming removed 4 bases at V and 0 bases at J, with 11 bases between. The CDR3 DNA reads TGCGCCAGCAGCATGACAGCGAGCTCCTATAATTCACCCCTCCACTTT. Translation: CASSMTASSYNSPLHF.

The chain carries TRBV29-1 and TRBJ1-1; D gene ambiguous. Germline CDR1 and CDR2: SQVTM and ANQGSEA. V was pared by 5 bases and J by 2 bases, with 12 bases between. This CDR3 has 13 residues. CDR3 loop: CSVTGEANTEAFF. The CDR3 DNA follows: TGCAGCGTTACCGGGGAAGCCAACACTGAAGCTTTCTTT.

In nucleotides, the CDR3 is TGTGCCAGCAGCCAAGAGGTACTAAGAGATACGCAGTATTTT. Translating gives CASSQEVLRDTQYF. The chain combines TRBV14 with TRBJ2-3; D is unclear. The germline V and J ends were trimmed by 0 bases and 5 bases, with 9 bases remaining between them. This CDR3 is 14 amino acids long. Germline assignment: CDR1 SGHDN and CDR2 FVKESK.

The count of this clone is one. This sequence joins TRBV25-1 and TRBJ1-2; TRBD1 matches 8 bases. CDR1 and CDR2 (germline): MGHDK, SYGVNS. V lost 5 bases, J lost 3 bases, and 2 bases stayed unmatched. The CDR3 loop spans 13 amino acids. CDR3 sequence: CASSSTGDYGYTF. CDR3 bases: TGTGCCAGCAGTTCGACAGGGGACTATGGCTACACCTTC.

The genes are TRBV2 and TRBJ2-5; D perhaps matches TRBD1 (6 bases). The assigned J gene may be wrong: the sequence end matches TRBJ2-7 better. The length of the CDR3 is 14 residues. The V gene's germline CDR1 is SNHLY and CDR2 FYNNEI. CDR3 amino acids: CASSETRGRHEQYF. The DNA for the CDR3 is TGTGCCAGCAGTGAAACCAGGGGTCGACACGAGCAGTACTTC.